These 4 T cell receptor beta chains came from one sample sequenced in a study of shared clonotypes between healthy human individuals. Sequencing was performed with immunoSEQ multiplex PCR; in TCRdb, only in-frame clones are kept and a portion is missing. The table records 520,000 or so clones, approximately 79% of them present only once. Sequenced material: PBMCs. These receptors originate from a woman aged 40 to 55 in good health. Some clones in this sample may be carry-over from other donors' samples.

The chain carries TRBV5-1 and TRBJ1-3, with D tentatively TRBD1 (6 bases). CDR1 and CDR2 (germline): SGHRS, YFSETQ. CDR3 length: 17 amino acids. The V end was cut by 0 bases, the J end by 0 bases, with 13 bases between. The chain's CDR3 is CASSLGPGESSGNTIYF. The CDR3 DNA reads as TGCGCCAGCAGCTTGGGGCCAGGGGAGAGCTCTGGAAACACCATATATTTT. The complete variable domain, with remaining parts taken from reference TRBV5-1 and TRBJ1-3, reads KAGVTQTPRYLIKTRGQQVTLSCSPISGHRSVSWYQQTPGQGLQFLFEYFSETQRNKGNFPGRFSGRQFSNSRSEMNVSTLELGDSALYLCASSLGPGESSGNTIYFGEGSWLTVV.

This clone was observed a single time. This sequence joins TRBV5-4 and TRBJ2-1; 11 bases fit TRBD2. Germline V CDR1 and CDR2: SGHNT, YYREEE (reference sequence). After removal of 3 bases from V and 8 bases from J, the junction contained 7 bases not matched to a gene. The CDR3 totals 15 residues. CDR3 protein: CASSSGLAEGYEQFF. The DNA for the CDR3 is TGTGCCAGCAGCTCGGGACTAGCGGAGGGCTATGAGCAGTTCTTC.

The chain combines TRBV5-1 with TRBJ2-4; 11 nucleotides line up with TRBD2. Germline V gene sequence: CDR1 SGHRS, CDR2 YFSETQ. The trim removed 4 bases at V and 8 bases at J, leaving 11 bases unmatched. This CDR3 is built from 16 residues. CDR3 nucleotides: TGCGCCAGCAGCCCCGGGACTAGCGGACCGATTGACATTCAGTACTTC. This codes for CASSPGTSGPIDIQYF.

The rearrangement uses TRBV5-5 and TRBJ2-7; no reliable D call. Germline CDR1 reads SGHKS; CDR2 reads YYEKEE (reference sequence). This CDR3 has 15 amino acids. V was shortened by 2 bases and J by 2 bases, with 14 bases between the two germline ends. CDR3 in amino acids: CASSFFGIIPYEQYF. CDR3 nucleotides: TGTGCCAGCAGCTTTTTTGGAATTATCCCCTACGAGCAGTACTTC.